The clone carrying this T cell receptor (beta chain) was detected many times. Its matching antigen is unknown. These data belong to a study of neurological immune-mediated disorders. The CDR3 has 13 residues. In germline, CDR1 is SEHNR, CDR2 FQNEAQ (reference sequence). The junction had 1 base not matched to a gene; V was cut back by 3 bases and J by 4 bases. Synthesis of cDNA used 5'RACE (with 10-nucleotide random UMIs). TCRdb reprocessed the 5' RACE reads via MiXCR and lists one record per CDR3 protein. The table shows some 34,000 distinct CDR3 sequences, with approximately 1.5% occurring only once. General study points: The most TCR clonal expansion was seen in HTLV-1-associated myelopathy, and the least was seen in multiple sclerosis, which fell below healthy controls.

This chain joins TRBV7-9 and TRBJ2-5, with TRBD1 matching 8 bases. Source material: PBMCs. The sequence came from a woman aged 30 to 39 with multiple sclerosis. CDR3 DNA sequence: TGTGCCAGCAGCTTTGACAGGGGAGAGACCCAGTACTTC. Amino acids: CASSFDRGETQYF.